The 29 T cell receptor beta chains presented below share a single source sample, sequenced in a study of blood T cells in healthy people across ages. It was with a sample-barcoded 5' primer and a J-beta primer mix that a second PCR of roughly 7 to 12 cycles was run. TCRdb used MiXCR to reprocess the 5' RACE reads, holding one entry per CDR3 protein. The sample records about 730,000 distinct CDR3 sequences, roughly 41% being singletons. The material sequenced was blood. These receptors were obtained from a woman aged 55-75 years in good health.

This rearrangement joins TRBV18 to TRBJ2-7, with D perhaps TRBD1 or TRBD2 (5 bases each). The germline V gene has CDR1 KGHSH and CDR2 LQKENI. This CDR3 has 14 residues. Trimming removed 3 bases from V and 7 bases from J, with 16 bases in between. The CDR3 nucleotides are TGTGCCAGCTCACCGGGACCCCCGCCTAGGGAGCAGTACTTC. Translated: CASSPGPPPREQYF.

This clonotype was observed many times. The V and J genes are TRBV7-2 and TRBJ2-1; 7 nucleotides match TRBD2. V lost 5 bases to trimming and J lost 7 bases; unmatched junction nucleotides: 17. Germline values: CDR1 SGHTA, CDR2 FQGNSA. CDR3 length: 17 amino acids. For the CDR3, the DNA is TGTGCCAGCAGCCCCGCGTTTATGGCGGGAGTCATGAATGAGCAGTTCTTC. It codes for CASSPAFMAGVMNEQFF.

This chain joins TRBV4-2 and TRBJ2-4; 7 nucleotides match TRBD1. This CDR3 is 17 amino acids long. V lost 3 bases and J lost 2; bases outside the gene matches: 10. CDR1 is LGHNA, CDR2 YNFKEQ, per germline. The CDR3 region has the DNA TGTGCCAGCAGCCAGAGACAGGGAGAGGGAACCAAAAACATTCAGTACTTC. Amino acid sequence: CASSQRQGEGTKNIQYF.

V and J are TRBV20-1 and TRBJ1-2; D is unclear. Deletions cut 2 bases from V and 5 bases from J, with 12 bases between. The germline gives CDR1 DFQATT, CDR2 SNEGSKA (reference sequence). The CDR3 loop spans 13 amino acids. The CDR3 sequence is CSARIAERYGYTF. The DNA for the CDR3 is TGCAGTGCTAGAATCGCGGAGCGATATGGCTACACCTTC.

The V gene is TRBV6-1, the J gene TRBJ2-3, with 12 bases identical to TRBD2. In germline, CDR1 is MNHNS, CDR2 SASEGT. The CDR3 extends over 20 amino acids. V was pared by 6 bases and J by 1 base, with 17 bases of the junction left unmatched. CDR3: CASRTPARTSGVRGTDTQYF. As DNA, the CDR3 is TGTGCCAGCAGGACCCCCGCCCGGACTAGCGGGGTGAGAGGCACAGATACGCAGTATTTT.

On this clonotype itself: With a much larger clone just one base away, this may be a read error. The chain uses TRBV20-1 and TRBJ2-7, with a tentative D call TRBD1 (5 bases). Trimming stripped 3 bases from V and 2 bases from J, with 11 bases between. The CDR3 sequence is 13 residues long. Germline V gene data show CDR1 as DFQATT and CDR2 as SNEGSKA (reference sequence). DNA of the CDR3: TGCAGTGCTAGTGTCTCGGACACCTACGAGCAGTACTTC. It codes for CSASVSDTYEQYF.

The chain links TRBV20-1 to TRBJ2-3, with 11 bases lining up with TRBD2. J was trimmed by 5 bases and V by 1 base; bases with no gene match: 11. CDR3 length equals 17 residues. CDR1 is DFQATT, CDR2 SNEGSKA, per germline (reference sequence). The CDR3 bases are TGCAGTGCTAGAGGGTTTGTAGCGGGGGGGCCTGAAGATACGCAGTATTTT. This encodes CSARGFVAGGPEDTQYF.

The V gene is TRBV6-1, the J gene TRBJ2-1, with 7 nucleotides matching TRBD1. With V trimmed by 0 bases and J by 11 bases, 7 bases remained unmatched. The CDR3 has 14 amino acids. Germline CDR1 MNHNS, CDR2 SASEGT. The CDR3 loop is CASSEAPDRNKQFF. The CDR3 nucleotides are TGTGCCAGCAGTGAAGCCCCGGACAGGAATAAGCAGTTCTTC.

The chain carries TRBV21-1 and TRBJ1-5. TRBV21-1 is noted as a pseudogene. The CDR3 totals 16 residues. The CDR3 here is CASSNAPSGSNQPQHF. CDR3 nucleotides: TGTGCCAGCAGCAACGCCCCTTCGGGGAGCAATCAGCCCCAGCATTTT.

The chain uses TRBV5-1 and TRBJ2-7, with 10 bases identical to TRBD2. The junction had 5 bases not matched to a gene; V was cut back by 0 bases and J by 2 bases. This CDR3 is 16 amino acids long. CDR1 and CDR2 (germline): SGHRS, YFSETQ. The CDR3 loop reads CASSLGSSGGTYEQYF. The DNA for the CDR3 is TGCGCCAGCAGCTTGGGATCTAGCGGGGGCACCTACGAGCAGTACTTC.

This clonotype was detected only once. The chain employs TRBV7-3 and TRBJ1-1; 8 positions match TRBD1. Germline V gene lookup returns CDR1 SGHTA and CDR2 FQGTGA. CDR3 length: 14 amino acids. With 5 bases clipped from V and 4 bases from J, the junction kept 6 bases outside the gene matches. The CDR3 loop reads CASSNQGAGTEAFF. The DNA of the CDR3 is TGTGCCAGCAGCAACCAGGGGGCTGGCACTGAAGCTTTCTTT.

This clonotype turned up a few times. The V and J genes are TRBV7-2 and TRBJ2-7; tentatively, D is TRBD1 or TRBD2 (5 bases each). The CDR3 has 16 amino acids. Germline loops: CDR1 SGHTA, CDR2 FQGNSA. Trimming removed 1 base at V and 0 bases at J, with 13 bases between. CDR3 bases: TGTGCCAGCAGCTTAGGTCTGGGGGAGATCTCCTACGAGCAGTACTTC. The encoded protein is CASSLGLGEISYEQYF.

This clonotype was detected ten times or more. The chain combines TRBV20-1 with TRBJ2-7; 7 positions agree with TRBD1. This CDR3 has 14 amino acids. Germline V gene data show CDR1 as DFQATT and CDR2 as SNEGSKA (reference sequence). J lost 3 bases, V lost 5 bases, and 10 bases had no gene match. Written as DNA, the CDR3 is TGCAGTGCTCCCAGACTGACAGGGATCTACGAGCAGTACTTC. Residues: CSAPRLTGIYEQYF.

This clonotype was counted once. CDR3: CASSSPGGSGAFF. The CDR3, as DNA: TGCGCCAGCAGCTCCCCTGGAGGGAGTGGAGCTTTCTTT. The rearrangement uses TRBV5-1 and TRBJ1-1; D not certain. The CDR3 spans 13 residues. The V and J ends lost 3 bases and 10 bases respectively, with 16 bases between them. Germline V gene data show CDR1 as SGHRS and CDR2 as YFSETQ. The variable domain in full, with the rest retrieved from reference TRBV5-1 and TRBJ1-1, is KAGVTQTPRYLIKTRGQQVTLSCSPISGHRSVSWYQQTPGQGLQFLFEYFSETQRNKGNFPGRFSGRQFSNSRSEMNVSTLELGDSALYLCASSSPGGSGAFFGQGTRLTVV.

The rearrangement joins TRBV21-1 to TRBJ2-3. TRBV21-1 is a pseudogene segment. This CDR3 contains 17 residues. The CDR3: CASSKEVFGTTTDTQYF. The CDR3 region has the DNA TGTGCCAGCAGCAAAGAGGTATTTGGGACTACGACAGATACGCAGTATTTT.

The rearrangement uses TRBV7-3 and TRBJ2-5, with TRBD1 as a possible D gene (6 bases). Germline CDR1 is SGHTA and CDR2 is FQGTGA. V lost 4 bases to trimming and J lost 4 bases, with 10 bases between them. The CDR3 has 13 residues. The CDR3 coding sequence is TGTGCCAGCAGCTGCACAGGGTCAGAGACCCAGTACTTC. Amino acids: CASSCTGSETQYF.

This chain links TRBV6-5 with TRBJ1-1; weak D call: TRBD1 (6 bases). Germline CDR1 and CDR2: MNHEY and SVGAGI. Trimming removed 5 bases from V and 4 bases from J, with 11 bases in between. This CDR3 has 13 amino acids. CDR3 sequence reads: CASSKQGTTEAFF. The CDR3 coding sequence is TGTGCCAGCAGTAAACAGGGTACCACTGAAGCTTTCTTT.

The chain recombines TRBV7-2 with TRBJ2-2; D uncertain. The germline V and J ends were trimmed by 8 bases and 3 bases, with 13 bases remaining between them. The length of the CDR3 is 14 residues. CDR1 SGHTA and CDR2 FQGNSA come from the germline V gene. CDR3 protein: CASSQRPDTGELFF. CDR3 nucleotide sequence: TGTGCCAGCTCGCAACGACCCGACACCGGGGAGCTGTTTTTT. Looking up the rest from reference TRBV7-2 and TRBJ2-2 gives the full variable domain: GAGVSQSPSNKVTEKGKDVELRCDPISGHTALYWYRQSLGQGLEFLIYFQGNSAPDKSGLPSDRFSAERTGGSVSTLTIQRTQQEDSAVYLCASSQRPDTGELFFGEGSRLTVL.

The V and J genes are TRBV5-1 and TRBJ2-3; D is perhaps TRBD1 or TRBD2 (5 bases each). Germline V gene data show CDR1 as SGHRS and CDR2 as YFSETQ. The CDR3 has 14 residues. Trimming removed 2 bases at V and 0 bases at J, with 7 bases between. In DNA form, the CDR3 reads TGCGCCAGCAGCTTCCGGGACAGCACAGATACGCAGTATTTT. Its translation is CASSFRDSTDTQYF.

J is TRBJ2-1 and V is TRBV28; TRBD2 is a possible D gene (6 bases). V lost 7 bases, J lost 3 bases, and 10 bases lay in between. This CDR3 contains 13 residues. Germline V gene lookup returns CDR1 MDHEN and CDR2 SYDVKM. This CDR3 reads CASKEGGYNEQFF. The CDR3 DNA reads as TGTGCCAGCAAGGAGGGAGGCTACAATGAGCAGTTCTTC.

J is TRBJ1-2 and V is TRBV20-1; the match to TRBD1 covers 8 bases. Losses at the gene ends were 1 base for V and 4 bases for J; bases not matched to a gene: 5. The CDR3 is 14 amino acids. CDR1 DFQATT and CDR2 SNEGSKA come from the germline V gene (reference sequence). The CDR3 bases are TGCAGTGCTAGAGCGGGACAGGAGATCTATGGCTACACCTTC. Translated: CSARAGQEIYGYTF.

The V gene is TRBV29-1, the J gene TRBJ2-7; 9 bases line up with TRBD1. CDR3 length: 15 amino acids. V trimming: 6 bases; J trimming: 2 bases; junction bases outside the gene matches: 11. Germline V gene data show CDR1 as SQVTM and CDR2 as ANQGSEA. The CDR3 nucleotides are TGCAGCGTCGACTCCCCGGGACAGGGAACCTACGAGCAGTACTTC. Its protein is CSVDSPGQGTYEQYF.

Comment on this clonotype: The junction departs from germline at one end; a sequencing error may be responsible. The chain combines TRBV3-1 with TRBJ1-2; D possibly corresponds to TRBD1 (6 bases). CDR3 length equals 13 residues. Germline loops: CDR1 LGHDT, CDR2 YNNKEL (reference sequence). CDR3 sequence (DNA): TGTGCCAGCAGCAGGGGGAGTTGGTATGGTTACACCTTC. This encodes CASSRGSWYGYTF.

The table lists this clonotype with many counts. The CDR3: CSATGTTDTYEQYF. CDR3 DNA: TGCAGTGCTACCGGGACTACCGATACCTACGAGCAGTACTTC. The chain recombines TRBV20-1 with TRBJ2-5, with TRBD2 matching over 7 bases. The J call may be in error: the DNA end matches TRBJ2-7 better. This CDR3 spans 14 amino acids. Germline assignment: CDR1 DFQATT and CDR2 SNEGSKA (reference sequence).

The CDR3 loop reads CGVPYNEQFF. CDR3 coding DNA: TGCGGTGTCCCCTACAATGAGCAGTTCTTC. V is TRBV20-1 and J is TRBJ2-1; no clear D gene. The germline gives CDR1 DFQATT, CDR2 SNEGSKA (reference sequence). The CDR3 covers 10 residues.

The chain recombines TRBV6-2 or TRBV6-3 with TRBJ2-3, with D perhaps TRBD2 (7 bases). The V and J ends lost 5 bases and 5 bases respectively, with 17 bases between them. This CDR3 comprises 15 residues. Germline assignment: CDR1 MNHEY and CDR2 SVGEGT. Here the CDR3 reads CASSDMGGQGDTQYF. The CDR3 DNA follows: TGTGCCAGCAGTGATATGGGGGGGCAAGGAGATACGCAGTATTTT.

This clonotype came up a few times. This sequence joins TRBV5-1 and TRBJ1-4; 9 bases align to TRBD1. The germline V gene encodes CDR1 SGHRS and CDR2 YFSETQ. Germline trimming cut 3 bases from V and 0 bases from J; bases unmatched to any gene: 9. This CDR3 region has 18 residues. The CDR3 sequence: CASSSGQGYRSTNEKLFF. CDR3 nucleotides: TGCGCCAGCAGCTCGGGACAGGGTTATCGTTCAACTAATGAAAAACTGTTTTTT.

The chain has TRBV5-1 and TRBJ2-3; the match to TRBD2 covers 9 bases. The CDR3 is 16 amino acids. Germline assignment: CDR1 SGHRS and CDR2 YFSETQ. J was trimmed by 4 bases and V by 3 bases; bases with no gene match: 9. In DNA, the CDR3 is TGCGCCAGCAGCTCGGCGGTAGCGGGGGATTCAGATACGCAGTATTTT. Its protein is CASSSAVAGDSDTQYF.

This clonotype was counted once. Germline and junction disagree at one end, which may indicate a read error. The chain couples TRBV6-6 to TRBJ2-1; D is undetermined. The germline V gene has CDR1 MNHNY and CDR2 SVGAGI (reference sequence). The CDR3 consists of 12 residues. The DNA of the CDR3 is TGTGCCAGCAGTAACGAGTACAGTGAGCAGTTCTTC. It translates to CASSNEYSEQFF.